This entry describes one T cell receptor beta chain. PCR employed 60 Vbeta and 13 Jbeta primers. Generated by immunoSEQ multiplex PCR, the TCRdb table keeps only in-frame clones and is missing some. This sample's clone table lists about 100,000 clones. The data are from a study of cytomegalovirus exposure and HLA in healthy donors. The overall study: Most donors, around 81% of over 300 genotyped, fell in the Caucasian-associated ancestry cluster.

The CDR3 consists of 15 residues. The ends were cut back, 0 bases at V and 12 bases at J, with 15 bases in the middle. The germline V gene encodes CDR1 LGHNA and CDR2 YSLEER. The sample comprised PBMCs. The V call is TRBV4-3, the J call TRBJ1-6; maybe TRBD1 (5 bases). The TCR originated in a man between 50 and 59 years old in good health and CMV-seronegative. CDR3: CASSQDLPGSRPLHF. CDR3 DNA: TGCGCCAGCAGCCAAGATCTACCAGGGTCGAGACCCCTCCACTTT.